This entry lists 14 T cell receptor beta chains sequenced from one sample in a study of metastatic and nonmetastatic thyroid tumors. Using MiXCR, TCRdb re-called clones from the PCR reads. This sample has over 30,000 clones, with around a third found just once. There were no patients who had received any treatment before thyroid surgery. Sequencing input: tumor tissue. The receptors stem from a female donor with papillary thyroid cancer or a benign thyroid nodule (not recorded which). Some clones in this sample may be carry-over from other donors' samples.

This chain uses TRBV9 with TRBJ2-7; 9 bases match TRBD1. CDR1 and CDR2 (germline): SGDLS, YYNGEE. The CDR3 contains 14 residues. With 1 base clipped from V and 4 bases from J, the junction kept 3 bases outside the gene matches. The CDR3 sequence is CASSVTDRGYEQYF. The CDR3 DNA reads TGTGCCAGCAGCGTAACTGACAGGGGGTACGAGCAGTACTTC.

This clone was seen only a few times. The CDR3 sequence: CAIRPSGNTEAFF. CDR3 bases: TGTGCCATCAGACCGTCAGGAAACACTGAAGCTTTCTTT. The V call is TRBV10-3, the J call TRBJ1-1, with D hard to call. CDR1 is ENHRY and CDR2 is SYGVKD in the germline V gene. V was cut by 6 bases and J by 2 bases, with 10 bases left in between. The CDR3 covers 13 residues.

The rearrangement uses TRBV11-2 and TRBJ2-1, with 8 nucleotides matching TRBD2. The CDR3 covers 15 residues. With 5 bases clipped from V and 3 bases from J, the junction kept 6 bases outside the gene matches. Germline V lookup: CDR1 SGHAT, CDR2 FQNNGV. CDR3 coding DNA: TGTGCCAGCAGCCTACGGACTAGCAGCTACAATGAGCAGTTCTTC. Amino acids: CASSLRTSSYNEQFF.

This chain joins TRBV12-3 or TRBV12-4 and TRBJ2-7, with D possibly called TRBD1 or TRBD2 (5 bases each). The CDR3 loop spans 14 amino acids. The ends were cut back, 3 bases at V and 4 bases at J, with 13 bases in the middle. Here the CDR3 reads CASSLFGGQYEQYF. CDR3 nucleotide sequence: TGTGCCAGCAGTTTGTTTGGGGGTCAGTACGAGCAGTACTTC.

The rearrangement joins TRBV4-1 to TRBJ2-7; a weak D match, TRBD1 (5 bases). Germline V gene lookup returns CDR1 MGHRA and CDR2 YSYEKL. This CDR3 is built from 13 residues. Trimming pared 8 bases from V and 2 bases from J, leaving 13 bases between. The CDR3 here is CASSPGFAYEQYF. DNA of the CDR3: TGCGCCAGCTCACCAGGGTTCGCCTACGAGCAGTACTTC.

This clone was found many times. The V call is TRBV6-6, the J call TRBJ1-6; 9 nucleotides agree with TRBD1. This CDR3 is 17 amino acids long. Unmatched junction bases numbered 4, after V lost 3 bases and J lost 1 base. Germline values: CDR1 MNHNY, CDR2 SVGAGI (reference sequence). CDR3 residues: CASSYSGTGSYNSPLHF. The DNA of the CDR3 is TGTGCCAGCAGTTATTCCGGGACAGGGTCCTATAATTCACCCCTCCACTTT.

There are a few counts of this clone. J is TRBJ2-2 and V is TRBV15; no clear D gene. Trimming left V 3 bases short and J 0 bases short, with 5 bases between. CDR3 length equals 14 residues. Germline loops: CDR1 LNHNV, CDR2 YYDKDF (reference sequence). CDR3 amino acids: CATSRAANTGELFF. The CDR3 DNA is TGTGCCACCAGCAGGGCCGCGAACACCGGGGAGCTGTTTTTT.

The sample holds a few counts of this clone. J is TRBJ2-3 and V is TRBV7-1; 12 nucleotides agree with TRBD2. TRBV7-1 is designated an ORF whose function remains uncertain. The CDR3 consists of 19 residues. The V and J ends lost 1 base and 0 bases, in that order; junction bases with no gene match: 8. This CDR3 reads CASSSGRLAGDSSTDTQYF. CDR3 in DNA: TGTGCCAGCAGCTCAGGGCGACTAGCGGGAGACTCTAGCACAGATACGCAGTATTTT.

This chain links TRBV6-1 with TRBJ2-2; D is possibly TRBD1 (6 bases). The germline V and J ends were trimmed by 0 bases and 1 base, with 12 bases remaining between them. Germline values: CDR1 MNHNS, CDR2 SASEGT. This CDR3 has 17 residues. The CDR3 here is CASSEAYGTMNTGELFF. The CDR3 region has the DNA TGTGCCAGCAGTGAAGCCTACGGGACAATGAACACCGGGGAGCTGTTTTTT.

This clone turned up a few times. The chain employs TRBV12-3 or TRBV12-4 and TRBJ2-7; D ambiguous. V lost 6 bases and J lost 3, with 6 bases in between. This CDR3 comprises 11 residues. CDR3 in amino acids: CASSMGYEQYF. Written as DNA, the CDR3 is TGTGCCAGCAGCATGGGCTACGAGCAGTACTTC.

This clone is categorized as large. V gene TRBV12-3 or TRBV12-4 combines with J gene TRBJ2-7; possible D gene TRBD2, 6 bases. The CDR3 extends over 15 amino acids. V shed 3 bases and J shed 6 bases, with 18 bases lying between them. The DNA of the CDR3 is TGTGCCAGCAGTTTTCGCCTAGCGCTCGCTGCCGAGCAGTACTTC. Amino acid sequence: CASSFRLALAAEQYF.

In this sample, this clone turned up many times. The V gene is TRBV6-6, the J gene TRBJ1-5; D is unclear. Germline V lookup: CDR1 MNHNY, CDR2 SVGAGI (reference sequence). The CDR3 sequence is 14 residues long. The V gene lost 0 bases and the J gene lost 1 base, with 4 bases spanning the gap. CDR3 sequence (DNA): TGTGCCAGCAGTTACTCGCTGAGCAATCAGCCCCAGCATTTT. Translating it yields CASSYSLSNQPQHF.

The rearrangement links TRBV6-1 to TRBJ1-1; unclear D gene. The CDR3 covers 12 residues. The ends were cut back, 8 bases at V and 1 base at J, with 8 bases in the middle. Germline V gives CDR1 MNHNS, CDR2 SASEGT. The CDR3 loop is CASAQWNTEAFF. The CDR3 region has the DNA TGTGCCAGCGCCCAATGGAACACTGAAGCTTTCTTT.

This chain links TRBV7-2 with TRBJ1-5, with TRBD1 matching 7 bases. CDR1 is SGHTA and CDR2 is FQGNSA in the germline V gene. This CDR3 has 15 residues. The J segment lost 4 bases and the V segment lost 2 bases, leaving 5 bases of the junction unmatched. CDR3 nucleotide sequence: TGTGCCAGCAGCTTATTTCCGACAGGGAATCAGCCCCAGCATTTT. Protein: CASSLFPTGNQPQHF. Based on the CDR3 plus reference TRBV7-2 and TRBJ1-5, the full variable domain is GAGVSQSPSNKVTEKGKDVELRCDPISGHTALYWYRQSLGQGLEFLIYFQGNSAPDKSGLPSDRFSAERTGGSVSTLTIQRTQQEDSAVYLCASSLFPTGNQPQHFGDGTRLSIL.